This T cell receptor beta chain was captured in a study of OX40 agonist ivuxolimab in advanced cancers. Findings and caveats of the study: Undetermined was the antigen specificity of the expanded peripheral T cells. Part of the nonresponder group also had normalized T-cell clonal expansion that was low. Patients who responded partially at 0.1-3.0 mg/kg showed clonal expansion ranking among the lowest.

V was clipped by 5 bases and J by 10 bases; unmatched bases: 8. The germline CDR1 and CDR2 sequences are SGHNT and YYREEE (reference sequence). This CDR3 spans 13 amino acids. The method was immunoSEQ multiplex PCR; TCRdb's version includes in-frame clones alone and lacks a portion of them. Of approximately 74,000 clones in the sample, around 82% are singletons; the top ten hold more than 4.5%. On this clone: The antigen is unknown.

The V call is TRBV5-4, the J call TRBJ1-1; TRBD1 aligns across 10 bases. The clonotype originates from an adult with an advanced solid tumor such as melanoma, head and neck, liver or kidney cancer. The sample here was CD4+ or CD8+ T cells sorted from blood, taken in a trial of the OX40 agonist ivuxolimab. The CDR3 spells CASSIGTGVRAFF. In DNA, the CDR3 is TGTGCCAGCAGTATCGGGACAGGGGTAAGAGCTTTCTTT.